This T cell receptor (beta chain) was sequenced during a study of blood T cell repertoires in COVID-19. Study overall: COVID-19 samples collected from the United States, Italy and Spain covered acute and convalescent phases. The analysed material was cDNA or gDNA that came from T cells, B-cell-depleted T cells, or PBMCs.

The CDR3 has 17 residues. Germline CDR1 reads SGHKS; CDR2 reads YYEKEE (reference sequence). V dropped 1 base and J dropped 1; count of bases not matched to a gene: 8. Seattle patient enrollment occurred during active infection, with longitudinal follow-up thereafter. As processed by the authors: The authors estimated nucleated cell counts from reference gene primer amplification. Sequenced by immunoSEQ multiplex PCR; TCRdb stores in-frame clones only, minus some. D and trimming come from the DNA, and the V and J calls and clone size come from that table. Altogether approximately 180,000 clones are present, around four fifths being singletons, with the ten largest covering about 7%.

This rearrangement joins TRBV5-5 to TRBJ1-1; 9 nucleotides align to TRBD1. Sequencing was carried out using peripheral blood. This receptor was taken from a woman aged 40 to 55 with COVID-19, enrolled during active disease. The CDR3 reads CASSLPLGQGTNTEAFF. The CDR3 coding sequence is TGTGCCAGCAGCTTGCCCCTGGGACAGGGCACGAACACTGAAGCTTTCTTT.